This T cell receptor (beta chain) was identified in a study of yellow fever vaccine responses in identical twins. Regarding the study as a whole: Convergence reportedly seemed to mark part of the twins' vaccine T cell response, with personalization marking the rest.

TCRdb re-analysed the RT-PCR reads in MiXCR, keeping a single row per CDR3 protein. The sample contains about 4,800 distinct CDR3 sequences, 75% to 85% of which appear only once. As for this clonotype: The target antigen is unknown.

There are 15 residues in the CDR3. Germline V gene sequence: CDR1 LGHNA, CDR2 YSLEER. V dropped 2 bases and J dropped 11 bases, with 20 bases sitting between them. The sample here was T cells from blood (PBMCs), unsorted or a sorted subset (not recorded which), taken before or after yellow fever vaccination (not recorded which). The chain is built from TRBV4-3 and TRBJ2-3; either TRBD1 or TRBD2 may fit D (5 bases each). This receptor was taken from a woman younger than 30 who received the yellow fever vaccine. CDR3 sequence: CASSQTGTGNLGQYF. In nucleotides, the CDR3 is TGCGCCAGCAGCCAAACCGGGACGGGGAACCTGGGGCAGTATTTT.